This TCR beta chain derives from a study of T cell changes during pregnancy in multiple sclerosis. The CDR3 runs to 16 residues. The V segment lost 6 bases and the J segment 5 bases; nucleotides outside the gene matches: 11. Germline V gene sequence: CDR1 MNHEY, CDR2 SMNVEV (reference sequence). Using immunoSEQ multiplex PCR, the repertoire was profiled, and TCRdb retains in-frame clones only, with some absent. The sample records some 59,000 clones, 80% to 90% being singletons. The receptor comes from a female donor with multiple sclerosis, enrolled in a pregnancy study. The V gene is TRBV27, the J gene TRBJ2-3; 10 bases map to TRBD2. Sequences were derived from peripheral blood, sampled in the first trimester of pregnancy. The CDR3 coding sequence is TGTGCCAGCAGATATAGGCTAGCGGGAGCTGTAGATACGCAGTATTTT. Protein sequence: CASRYRLAGAVDTQYF.